This T cell receptor (beta chain) was sequenced for a study of cytomegalovirus exposure and HLA in healthy donors. Study-level points and caveats: In vitro assays verified that a few CMV-associated chains recognized CMV antigens specifically. The investigators catalogued 150 to 200 TCR beta chains as cytomegalovirus-associated.

Sequenced by immunoSEQ multiplex PCR; TCRdb stores in-frame clones only, minus some. The sample records 95,000 to 150,000 clones, 90% to 97% being singletons. Concerning this clone: Its antigen is as yet unknown.

This CDR3 comprises 13 residues. Trimming cost V 0 bases and J 9 bases, with 9 bases left between them. Germline V CDR1 and CDR2: LGHNA, YSLEER. V usage is TRBV4-3 and J usage is TRBJ1-5; D is undetermined. The clonotype was recovered from a man younger than 30 in good health and CMV-seronegative. Specimen: PBMCs. CDR3 nucleotides: TGCGCCAGCAGCCAAGATGTCAGGCGGCCCCAGCATTTT. Residues: CASSQDVRRPQHF.